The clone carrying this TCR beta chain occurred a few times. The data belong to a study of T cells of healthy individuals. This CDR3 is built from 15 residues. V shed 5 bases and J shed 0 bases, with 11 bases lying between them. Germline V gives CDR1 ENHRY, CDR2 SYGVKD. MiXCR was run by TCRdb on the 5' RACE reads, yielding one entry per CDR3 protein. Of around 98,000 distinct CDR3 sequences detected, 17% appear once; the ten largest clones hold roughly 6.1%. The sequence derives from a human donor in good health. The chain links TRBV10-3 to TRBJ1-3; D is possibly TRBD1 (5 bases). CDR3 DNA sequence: TGTGCCATCAGTTCCGACAGCTACTCTGGAAACACCATATATTTT. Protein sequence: CAISSDSYSGNTIYF.